What follows describes a single T cell receptor (beta chain). Stated treatment: oral pan-JAK inhibitor, 5-10 mg twice daily. This record comes from a study of CD8+ T cells in alopecia areata. RNA was extracted and reverse transcribed into cDNA as the sequencing template. This table comes from immunoSEQ multiplex PCR, and its TCRdb copy is limited to in-frame clones, with some not included. This sample has around 100,000 clones, with about two thirds found just once. V lost 0 bases and J 1 base, leaving 16 bases between the germline ends. This CDR3 is 18 amino acids long. Germline V lookup: CDR1 SGHAT, CDR2 FQNNGV.

This TCR came from a human donor with alopecia areata. V gene TRBV11-2 combines with J gene TRBJ2-4; perhaps TRBD2 as D (6 bases). The material was CD8+ T cells sorted from blood, obtained at approximately week 45, from a patient treated with tofacitinib. The CDR3 sequence is CASSLEYGTGEAKNIQYF. Here the CDR3 DNA reads TGTGCCAGCAGCTTAGAGTACGGTACGGGGGAGGCCAAAAACATTCAGTACTTC.